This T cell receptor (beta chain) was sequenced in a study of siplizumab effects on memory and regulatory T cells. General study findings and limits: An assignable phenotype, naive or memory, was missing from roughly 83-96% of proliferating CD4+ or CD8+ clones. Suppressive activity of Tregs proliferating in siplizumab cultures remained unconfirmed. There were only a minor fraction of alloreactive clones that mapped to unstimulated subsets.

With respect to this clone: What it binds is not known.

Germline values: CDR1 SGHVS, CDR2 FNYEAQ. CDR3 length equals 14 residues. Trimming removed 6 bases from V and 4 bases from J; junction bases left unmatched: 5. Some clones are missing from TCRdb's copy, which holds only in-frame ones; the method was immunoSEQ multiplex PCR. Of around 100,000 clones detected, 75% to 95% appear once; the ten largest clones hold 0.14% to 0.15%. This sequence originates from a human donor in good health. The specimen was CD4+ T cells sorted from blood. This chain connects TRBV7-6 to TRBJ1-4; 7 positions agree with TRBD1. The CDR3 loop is CASRTGVNNEKLFF. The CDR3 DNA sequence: TGTGCCAGCAGAACAGGGGTCAATAATGAAAAACTGTTTTTT.